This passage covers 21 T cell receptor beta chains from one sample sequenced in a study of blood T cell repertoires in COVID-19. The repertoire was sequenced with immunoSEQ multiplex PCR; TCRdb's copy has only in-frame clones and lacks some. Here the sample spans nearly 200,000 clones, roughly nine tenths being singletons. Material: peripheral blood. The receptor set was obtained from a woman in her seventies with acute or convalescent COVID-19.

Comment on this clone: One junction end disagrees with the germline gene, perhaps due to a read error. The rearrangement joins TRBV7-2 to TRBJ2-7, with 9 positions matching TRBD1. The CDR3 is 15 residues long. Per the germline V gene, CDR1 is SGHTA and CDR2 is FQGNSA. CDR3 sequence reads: CASSLGDRVGYVQYF. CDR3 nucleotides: TGTGCCAGCAGCTTAGGGGACAGGGTGGGTTACGTGCAGTACTTC.

As DNA, the CDR3 is TGTGCCAGCAGTGCCTGGGGGAGGGAAACCGGGGAGCTGTTTTTT. Its translation is CASSAWGRETGELFF. The chain recombines TRBV27 with TRBJ2-2; 7 bases agree with TRBD2. V dropped 5 bases and J dropped 5; count of bases not matched to a gene: 8. The CDR3 is 15 residues long. Per germline, CDR1 MNHEY and CDR2 SMNVEV (reference sequence).

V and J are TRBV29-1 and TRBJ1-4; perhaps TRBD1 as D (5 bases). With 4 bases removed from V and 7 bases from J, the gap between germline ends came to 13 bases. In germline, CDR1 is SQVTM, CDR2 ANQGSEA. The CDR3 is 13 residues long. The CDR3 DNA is TGCAGCGTTGGGCCCGCCGGGGGTGAAAAACTGTTTTTT. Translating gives CSVGPAGGEKLFF.

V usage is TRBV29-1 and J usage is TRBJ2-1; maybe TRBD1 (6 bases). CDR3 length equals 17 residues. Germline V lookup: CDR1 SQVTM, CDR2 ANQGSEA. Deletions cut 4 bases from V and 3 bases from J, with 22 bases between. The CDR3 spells CSVVGGSFSSVYNEQFF. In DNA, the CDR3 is TGCAGCGTTGTAGGGGGTTCTTTTTCCTCGGTCTACAATGAGCAGTTCTTC.

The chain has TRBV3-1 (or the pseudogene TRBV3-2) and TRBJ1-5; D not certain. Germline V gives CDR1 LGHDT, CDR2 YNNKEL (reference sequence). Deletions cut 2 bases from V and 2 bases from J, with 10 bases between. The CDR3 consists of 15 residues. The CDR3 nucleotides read TGTGCCAGCAGCCAACGGGCGGGTCGCAATCAGCCCCAGCATTTT. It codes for CASSQRAGRNQPQHF.

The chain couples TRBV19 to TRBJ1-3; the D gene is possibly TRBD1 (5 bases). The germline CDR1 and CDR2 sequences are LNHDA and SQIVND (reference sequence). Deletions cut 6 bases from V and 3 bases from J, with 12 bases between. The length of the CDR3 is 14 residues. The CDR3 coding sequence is TGTGCCAGTAGCCCCGGGGGGATTGGAAACACCATATATTTT. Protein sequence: CASSPGGIGNTIYF.

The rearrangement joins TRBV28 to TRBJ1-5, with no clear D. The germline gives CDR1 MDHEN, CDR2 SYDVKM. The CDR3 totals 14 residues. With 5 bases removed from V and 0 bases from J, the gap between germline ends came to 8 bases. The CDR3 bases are TGTGCCAGCAGTCCCGGGAATAGCAATCAGCCCCAGCATTTT. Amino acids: CASSPGNSNQPQHF.

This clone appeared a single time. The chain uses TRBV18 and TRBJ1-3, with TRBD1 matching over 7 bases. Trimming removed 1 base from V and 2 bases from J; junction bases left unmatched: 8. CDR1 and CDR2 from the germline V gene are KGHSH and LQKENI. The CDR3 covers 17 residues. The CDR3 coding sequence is TGTGCCAGCTCACCACGTCCCGGGACAGAGACTGGAAACACCATATATTTT. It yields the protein CASSPRPGTETGNTIYF. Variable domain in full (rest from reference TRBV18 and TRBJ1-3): NAGVMQNPRHLVRRRGQEARLRCSPMKGHSHVYWYRQLPEEGLKFMVYLQKENIIDESGMPKERFSAEFPKEGPSILRIQQVVRGDSAAYFCASSPRPGTETGNTIYFGEGSWLTVV.

The CDR3 DNA sequence: TGTGCCAGCACCCCCGGGACAGGGGTGTACAATGAGCAGTTCTTC. It encodes CASTPGTGVYNEQFF. This sequence joins TRBV7-9 and TRBJ2-1; 10 bases map to TRBD1. CDR1 and CDR2 from the germline V gene are SEHNR and FQNEAQ (reference sequence). Trimming at V came to 7 bases and at J to 4 bases, leaving 7 bases not matched to a gene. The CDR3 is 15 amino acids.

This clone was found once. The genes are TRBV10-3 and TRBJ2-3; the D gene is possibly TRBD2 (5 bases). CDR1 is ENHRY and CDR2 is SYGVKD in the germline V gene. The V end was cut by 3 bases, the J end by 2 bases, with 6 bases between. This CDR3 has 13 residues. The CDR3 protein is CAISDDYTDTQYF. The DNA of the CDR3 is TGTGCCATCAGTGACGACTACACAGATACGCAGTATTTT.

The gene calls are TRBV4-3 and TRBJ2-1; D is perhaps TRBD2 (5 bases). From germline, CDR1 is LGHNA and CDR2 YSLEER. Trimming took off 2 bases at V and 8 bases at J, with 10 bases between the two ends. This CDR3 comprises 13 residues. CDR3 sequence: CASSQTTTDEQFF. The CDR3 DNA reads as TGCGCCAGCAGCCAAACGACTACCGATGAGCAGTTCTTC.

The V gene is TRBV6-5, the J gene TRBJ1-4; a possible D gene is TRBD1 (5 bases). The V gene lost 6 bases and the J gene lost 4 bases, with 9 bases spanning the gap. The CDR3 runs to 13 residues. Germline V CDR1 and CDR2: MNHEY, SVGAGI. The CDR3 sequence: CASRGHNNEKLFF. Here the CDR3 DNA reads TGTGCCAGCAGGGGGCACAATAATGAAAAACTGTTTTTT.

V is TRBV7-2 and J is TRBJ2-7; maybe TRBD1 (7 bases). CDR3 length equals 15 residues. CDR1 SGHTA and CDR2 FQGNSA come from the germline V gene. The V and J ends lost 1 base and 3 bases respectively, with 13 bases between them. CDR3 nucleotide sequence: TGTGCCAGCAGCTTAGGGCAGGGGGGTGTCTACGAGCAGTACTTC. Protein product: CASSLGQGGVYEQYF.

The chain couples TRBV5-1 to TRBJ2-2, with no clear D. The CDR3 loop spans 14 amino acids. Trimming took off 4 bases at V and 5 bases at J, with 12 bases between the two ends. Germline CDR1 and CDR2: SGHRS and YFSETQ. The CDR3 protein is CASSPLRRTGELFF. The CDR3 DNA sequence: TGCGCCAGCAGCCCCTTAAGGAGAACCGGGGAGCTGTTTTTT.

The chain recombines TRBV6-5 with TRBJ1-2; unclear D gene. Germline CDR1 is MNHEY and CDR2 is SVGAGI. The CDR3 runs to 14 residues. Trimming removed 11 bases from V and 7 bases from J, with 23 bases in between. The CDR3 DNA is TGTGCCTGCGTACTAGCATGGCTCAACGGTGGCTACACCTTC. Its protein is CACVLAWLNGGYTF.

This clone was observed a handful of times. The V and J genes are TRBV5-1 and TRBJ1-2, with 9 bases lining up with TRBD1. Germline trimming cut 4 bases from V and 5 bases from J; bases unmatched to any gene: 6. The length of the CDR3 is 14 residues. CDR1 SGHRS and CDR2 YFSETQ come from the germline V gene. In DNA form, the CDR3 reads TGCGCCAGCAGCACAGGGGGCGCAGGGTATGGCTACACCTTC. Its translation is CASSTGGAGYGYTF.

For the CDR3, the DNA is TGCGCCAGCAGCTCGGGTCGACGCCTGAACACTGAAGCTTTCTTT. This codes for CASSSGRRLNTEAFF. The rearrangement uses TRBV5-1 and TRBJ1-1; D gene unclear. V gave up 3 bases and J gave up 0 bases, with 12 bases separating them. The length of the CDR3 is 15 residues. Germline CDR1 and CDR2: SGHRS and YFSETQ.

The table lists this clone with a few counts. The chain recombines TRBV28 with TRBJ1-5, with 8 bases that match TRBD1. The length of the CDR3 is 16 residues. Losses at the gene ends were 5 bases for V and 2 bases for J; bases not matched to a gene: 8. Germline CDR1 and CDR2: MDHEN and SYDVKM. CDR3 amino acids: CASSNTGGVGNQPQHF. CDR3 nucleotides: TGTGCCAGCAGTAATACAGGGGGGGTAGGCAATCAGCCCCAGCATTTT. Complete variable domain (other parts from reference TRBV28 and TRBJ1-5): DVKVTQSSRYLVKRTGEKVFLECVQDMDHENMFWYRQDPGLGLRLIYFSYDVKMKEKGDIPEGYSVSREKKERFSLILESASTNQTSMYLCASSNTGGVGNQPQHFGDGTRLSIL.

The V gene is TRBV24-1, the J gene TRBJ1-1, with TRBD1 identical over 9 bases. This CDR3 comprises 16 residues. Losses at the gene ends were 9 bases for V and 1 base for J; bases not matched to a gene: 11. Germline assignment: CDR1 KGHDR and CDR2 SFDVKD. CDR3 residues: CATRDREPGWNTEAFF. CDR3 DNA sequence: TGTGCCACCCGGGACAGGGAACCAGGGTGGAACACTGAAGCTTTCTTT.

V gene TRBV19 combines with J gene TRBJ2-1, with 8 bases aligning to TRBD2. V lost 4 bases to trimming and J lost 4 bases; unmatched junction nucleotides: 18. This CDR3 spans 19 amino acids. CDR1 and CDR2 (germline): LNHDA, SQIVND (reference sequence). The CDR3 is CASSKVRSGGGGYYNEQFF. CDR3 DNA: TGTGCCAGTAGTAAAGTGAGGAGCGGGGGAGGCGGCTATTACAATGAGCAGTTCTTC.

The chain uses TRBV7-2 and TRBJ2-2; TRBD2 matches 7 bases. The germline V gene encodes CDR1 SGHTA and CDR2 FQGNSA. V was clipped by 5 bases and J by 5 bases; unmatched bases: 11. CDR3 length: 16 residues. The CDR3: CASSTLGGRGTGELFF. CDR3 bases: TGTGCCAGCAGCACCCTTGGCGGGAGAGGAACCGGGGAGCTGTTTTTT.